The 2 T cell receptor beta chains below were found in one sample sequenced in a study of T cell responses to AZD1222 COVID-19 vaccine. Measured with immunoSEQ multiplex PCR; TCRdb has only the in-frame clones, and not every one. The sample shows some 69,000 clones, around 80% of them seen only once. The sample was peripheral blood, taken 28 days after the second AZD1222 dose. Every receptor here comes from an adult who received the AZD1222 COVID-19 vaccine.

The chain has TRBV6-1 and TRBJ1-1; D may be TRBD1 (5 bases). The CDR3 is 13 residues long. Trimming left V 1 base short and J 3 bases short, with 6 bases between. The germline V gene encodes CDR1 MNHNS and CDR2 SASEGT. The CDR3 here is CASSEVQDTEAFF. CDR3 nucleotides: TGTGCCAGCAGTGAAGTACAGGACACTGAAGCTTTCTTT.

This rearrangement joins TRBV12-5 to TRBJ1-5; a possible D gene is TRBD1 (6 bases). CDR3 size: 15 residues. V shed 6 bases and J shed 6 bases, with 18 bases lying between them. Germline-derived CDR1 and CDR2 are LGHNT and FRNRAP. The CDR3, as DNA: TGTGCTAGTGGGAGTACACAGGGACTCGGTCAGCCCCAGCATTTT. As protein: CASGSTQGLGQPQHF.